The 3 T cell receptor beta chains reported below all come from one sample, sequenced in a study of cytomegalovirus exposure and HLA in healthy donors. The PCR employed 60 Vbeta primers together with 13 Jbeta primers. Produced via immunoSEQ multiplex PCR; TCRdb's table is partial and in-frame only. The table shows 150,000 to 180,000 clones, with roughly 80% occurring only once. The sequenced material came from PBMCs. The source of these receptors is a middle-aged woman in good health and CMV-seronegative.

The rearrangement joins TRBV5-1 to TRBJ1-4; D is unclear. CDR3 length equals 14 residues. Trimming cost V 0 bases and J 5 bases, with 8 bases left between them. The V gene's germline CDR1 is SGHRS and CDR2 YFSETQ. CDR3 amino acids: CASSLGWENEKLFF. Here the CDR3 DNA reads TGCGCCAGCAGCTTGGGTTGGGAGAATGAAAAACTGTTTTTT.

The rearrangement links TRBV19 to TRBJ2-2; weak D call: TRBD1 (5 bases). The germline V and J ends were trimmed by 0 bases and 4 bases, with 6 bases remaining between them. This CDR3 has 14 residues. The germline CDR1 and CDR2 sequences are LNHDA and SQIVND (reference sequence). CDR3 sequence: CASSIDQGTGELFF. The CDR3 DNA is TGTGCCAGTAGTATAGATCAGGGCACCGGGGAGCTGTTTTTT. Filled out from reference TRBV19 and TRBJ2-2, the complete variable domain reads DGGITQSPKYLFRKEGQNVTLSCEQNLNHDAMYWYRQDPGQGLRLIYYSQIVNDFQKGDIAEGYSVSREKKESFPLTVTSAQKNPTAFYLCASSIDQGTGELFFGEGSRLTVL.

The V and J genes are TRBV28 and TRBJ2-7, with 9 bases aligning to TRBD1. V lost 3 bases, J lost 6 bases, and 9 bases stayed unmatched. The CDR3 has 15 amino acids. Per germline, CDR1 MDHEN and CDR2 SYDVKM. The DNA of the CDR3 is TGTGCCAGCAGTTTGCCCGGGACAGGGCGGCGCGAGCAGTACTTC. It codes for CASSLPGTGRREQYF.